This T cell receptor (beta chain) is from a study of regulatory T cells in long-lasting Graves disease. In germline, CDR1 is SGHRS, CDR2 YFSETQ. The junction had 6 bases not matched to a gene; V was cut back by 4 bases and J by 2 bases. This CDR3 contains 15 residues. To make TCR beta libraries, researchers used iRepertoire HTBI primers and Arm-PCR of CDR3 regions. TCRdb redid the calling of the multiplex PCR reads with MiXCR, one entry per CDR3 protein. The sample holds over 350,000 distinct CDR3 sequences; about 15% are singletons and the top ten take over 15%. Specified time point: newly diagnosed GD, antithyroid drugs for less than 3 months. PBMCs provided the RNA from which the TCR library was made. Overall study findings and caveats: Favoring TRBV28, TRBJ1-2 and TRBJ2-5 was a feature seen in persistent disease. With a small sample size, accuracy may have been reduced.

This clonotype was observed many times. The antigen is unknown. The same data also contributed to another study, on T cells in Graves' hyperthyroidism and ophthalmopathy. From that paper: Ophthalmopathy prediction by the model preceded onset by a median roughly 6.3 months.

The V call is TRBV5-1, the J call TRBJ2-1; 7 bases line up with TRBD2. This clonotype originated in a woman aged 50 to 60 with Graves disease. The specimen was peripheral blood mononuclear cells (PBMCs), collected at new diagnosis, from a patient treated with antithyroid drugs. The CDR3 reads CASSSLAEAYNEQFF. CDR3 coding DNA: TGCGCCAGCAGCAGTCTAGCGGAGGCCTACAATGAGCAGTTCTTC.